A selection of T cell receptor beta chains follows, all from one sample in a study of response to subunit inactivated influenza vaccine. Each CDR3 protein is one row after TCRdb ran MiXCR on the RT-PCR reads. The data show about 530,000 distinct CDR3 sequences, 10% to 15% seen once. The specimen was PBMCs from blood, collected roughly 46 days after vaccination. All receptors come from a man aged 50 to 59 who received an inactivated influenza vaccine. CDR3s include the opening cysteine and the closing phenylalanine or tryptophan. D genes are given only for firm matches. Clone size is stated in some rows and not others, as once, few, many or a class when expanded.

TGTGCCAGCAGCGAATCCGGGACAGGGATATACAATGAGCAGTTCTTC	CASSESGTGIYNEQFF	TRBJ2-1	TRBD1	TRBV6-1	.
TGTGCCAGCAGCTTCATACTTAACTACGAGCAGTACTTC	CASSFILNYEQYF	TRBJ2-7	.	TRBV28	few
TGCGCCAGCAGCCAGACTAGCGGGGCTACAGATACGCAGTATTTT	CASSQTSGATDTQYF	TRBJ2-3	TRBD2	TRBV4-3	.
TGTGCCAGCAGTTACTCTCCGGACCCGGACGGAAACAACTATGGCTACACCTTC	CASSYSPDPDGNNYGYTF	TRBJ1-2	.	TRBV6-5	.
TGCAGTGCAGCGGTGGGGTGGGATAATTCACCCCTCCACTTT	CSAAVGWDNSPLHF	TRBJ1-6	.	TRBV20-1	many
TGTGCCAGCAGTGTCTCTCTGACAGGGGGCACTGGCGAAAAACTGTTTTTT	CASSVSLTGGTGEKLFF	TRBJ1-4	TRBD1	TRBV25-1	.
TGTGCCAGCAGTGAAGGGTTCCACGAGCAGTACTTC	CASSEGFHEQYF	TRBJ2-7	.	TRBV25-1	.
TGCAGTGCTAGAGATGGGACAGGAACGACCTACGAGCAGTACTTC	CSARDGTGTTYEQYF	TRBJ2-7	TRBD1	TRBV20-1	few
TGTGCCAGCAGCTTGTATGGACTAGCGGGAGGCCAAAACACCGGGGAGCTGTTTTTT	CASSLYGLAGGQNTGELFF	TRBJ2-2	TRBD2	TRBV11-1	.
TGCGCCAGCAGCTTGGGGCGGGAAGCAGATACGCAGTATTTT	CASSLGREADTQYF	TRBJ2-3	.	TRBV5-1	few
TGTGCCAGCAGCCAAGATCTACGGACAGGGCCAGATACGCAGTATTTT	CASSQDLRTGPDTQYF	TRBJ2-3	TRBD1	TRBV4-2	few
TGTGCCATCAGTGAGGGGGGTAATTCACCCCTCCACTTT	CAISEGGNSPLHF	TRBJ1-6	.	TRBV10-3	few
TGCAGTGCTAACATTAACGGGTACTATGGCTACACCTTC	CSANINGYYGYTF	TRBJ1-2	.	TRBV20-1	few
TGTGCCAGCAGCCCCAGGGTCAGGTCTTACGAGCAGTACTTC	CASSPRVRSYEQYF	TRBJ2-7	.	TRBV7-2	.
TGCAGTGCTCCGCCGACAGGGGGCGCCGACTATGGCTACACCTTC	CSAPPTGGADYGYTF	TRBJ1-2	TRBD1	TRBV20-1	.
TGTGCCAGCAGCTTAGACGGGACTAGCGGGGTACTCTCCTACAATGAGCAGTTCTTC	CASSLDGTSGVLSYNEQFF	TRBJ2-1	TRBD2	TRBV11-2	few
TGTGCCAGCAGCGTGCTAGCGGGAGAAGCTGATGAGCAGTTCTTC	CASSVLAGEADEQFF	TRBJ2-1	TRBD2	TRBV4-2	.
TGTGCCAGCAGGGGAAGGGAGTACCAAGAGACCCAGTACTTC	CASRGREYQETQYF	TRBJ2-5	.	TRBV25-1	few